Presented here are 20 T cell receptor beta chains from one specimen sequenced in a study of blood T cell repertoires in COVID-19. Only in-frame clones appear in the TCRdb table, and some are missing; sequencing was by immunoSEQ multiplex PCR. The repertoire holds 450,000 to 500,000 clones, with approximately 83% as singletons. The specimen sequenced was peripheral blood. These receptors came from a human donor in a cohort sampled during active COVID-19.

V and J are TRBV18 and TRBJ1-1; a possible D gene is TRBD1 (6 bases). Looked up from germline, CDR1 is KGHSH and CDR2 is LQKENI. V lost 1 base and J lost 7, with 10 bases in between. The CDR3 is 13 amino acids. The CDR3, as DNA: TGTGCCAGCTCACCACTCGTAGGGGGTGAAGCTTTCTTT. Protein: CASSPLVGGEAFF.

The chain couples TRBV29-1 to TRBJ1-1, with D uncertain. The CDR3 contains 14 residues. CDR1 and CDR2 from the germline V gene are SQVTM and ANQGSEA. Trimming cost V 3 bases and J 6 bases, with 17 bases left between them. CDR3 sequence reads: CSVDAGPRRAEAFF. The CDR3, as DNA: TGCAGCGTTGATGCCGGACCCCGGCGGGCTGAAGCTTTCTTT.

The chain couples TRBV3-1 (or the pseudogene TRBV3-2) to TRBJ2-1; TRBD2 matches at 7 bases. J was trimmed by 2 bases and V by 4 bases; bases with no gene match: 8. The CDR3 runs to 16 residues. The germline V gene encodes CDR1 LGHDT and CDR2 YNNKEL (reference sequence). CDR3 in amino acids: CASSPFGGMTYNEQFF. DNA for the CDR3: TGTGCCAGCAGCCCCTTCGGGGGGATGACCTACAATGAGCAGTTCTTC.

The chain joins TRBV6-4 to TRBJ2-7; perhaps TRBD1 as D (5 bases). The germline CDR1 and CDR2 sequences are MRHNA and SNTAGT. The CDR3 runs 11 residues. V shed 7 bases and J shed 6 bases, with 10 bases lying between them. The CDR3: CASTGAGEQYF. CDR3 bases: TGTGCCAGCACTGGGGCTGGCGAGCAGTACTTC.

This sequence joins TRBV7-2 and TRBJ2-2; 8 nucleotides line up with TRBD1. CDR1 is SGHTA, CDR2 FQGNSA, per germline. The CDR3 length is 17 residues. V shed 1 base and J 0 bases; nucleotides not matched to a gene: 4. The CDR3 loop is CASSLGGQAANTGELFF. As DNA, the CDR3 is TGTGCCAGCAGCTTAGGGGGACAGGCCGCGAACACCGGGGAGCTGTTTTTT.

The rearrangement links TRBV19 to TRBJ2-5; the D gene is possibly TRBD2 (6 bases). From germline, CDR1 is LNHDA and CDR2 SQIVND (reference sequence). The V end lost 5 bases, the J end lost 4 bases, and 11 bases lay between the germline ends. The CDR3 covers 13 residues. The CDR3 spells CASSVTGAETQYF. Here the CDR3 DNA reads TGTGCCAGTAGTGTTACGGGAGCAGAGACCCAGTACTTC.

The chain combines TRBV19 with TRBJ2-2; a possible D gene is TRBD2 (6 bases). The CDR3 is made up of 14 amino acids. Deletions cut 9 bases from V and 5 bases from J, with 16 bases between. In germline, CDR1 is LNHDA, CDR2 SQIVND (reference sequence). The CDR3 loop is CASNPGLRTGELFF. The CDR3, as DNA: TGTGCCAGCAACCCGGGACTGAGAACCGGGGAGCTGTTTTTT.

CDR3 nucleotides: TGTGCCAGCAGTTTCCCCGGACAGATCCAAGAGACCCAGTACTTC. Residues: CASSFPGQIQETQYF. This chain links TRBV28 with TRBJ2-5; tentatively, D is TRBD1 (6 bases). Trimming stripped 3 bases from V and 1 base from J, with 12 bases between. This CDR3 is 15 amino acids long. Germline CDR1 is MDHEN and CDR2 is SYDVKM.

The rearrangement joins TRBV11-3 to TRBJ2-2, with D possibly TRBD2 on 5 matching bases. The germline V gene encodes CDR1 SGHNT and CDR2 YENEEA. The germline V and J ends were trimmed by 1 base and 5 bases, with 8 bases remaining between them. CDR3 length: 14 residues. This CDR3 reads CASSLGPGTGELFF. CDR3 nucleotides: TGTGCCAGCAGCTTAGGTCCGGGAACCGGGGAGCTGTTTTTT.

This chain connects TRBV5-5 to TRBJ1-5, with TRBD1 identical over 8 bases. With V trimmed by 1 base and J by 6 bases, 9 bases remained unmatched. Germline CDR1 and CDR2: SGHKS and YYEKEE (reference sequence). The CDR3 has 16 amino acids. In nucleotides, the CDR3 is TGTGCCAGCAGCTTGCTGACAGGGGACGTAAGTCAGCCCCAGCATTTT. It encodes CASSLLTGDVSQPQHF.

Here the CDR3 reads CASSQEPGLAGDVDTDTQYF. The CDR3 DNA sequence: TGTGCCAGCAGCCAAGAACCTGGACTAGCGGGAGACGTTGACACAGATACGCAGTATTTT. The V and J genes are TRBV4-2 and TRBJ2-3, with TRBD2 matching 13 bases. The germline gives CDR1 LGHNA, CDR2 YNFKEQ. The trim removed 0 bases at V and 2 bases at J, leaving 11 bases unmatched. This CDR3 has 20 amino acids.

This clone was seen once. The chain is built from TRBV7-2 and TRBJ2-1; 14 bases agree with TRBD2. This CDR3 is built from 16 residues. Trimming cost V 5 bases and J 7 bases; bases outside gene matches: 7. The germline V gene has CDR1 SGHTA and CDR2 FQGNSA. The CDR3 DNA follows: TGTGCCAGCAGCCCGCGACGGACTAGCGGGGGGAATGAGCAGTTCTTC. Amino acids: CASSPRRTSGGNEQFF.

This clone was seen only once. This rearrangement joins TRBV4-2 to TRBJ2-3; D perhaps matches TRBD1 (6 bases). Germline assignment: CDR1 LGHNA and CDR2 YNFKEQ. Trimming removed 4 bases from V and 1 base from J, with 15 bases in between. This CDR3 has 16 residues. The CDR3 DNA reads TGTGCCAGCAGCCTCTATTCACAGGGCGGCACAGATACGCAGTATTTT. This sequence encodes CASSLYSQGGTDTQYF.

The chain couples TRBV5-4 to TRBJ2-5; 9 bases are shared with TRBD1. Per the germline V gene, CDR1 is SGHNT and CDR2 is YYREEE (reference sequence). This CDR3 comprises 16 residues. Losses at the gene ends were 0 bases for V and 2 bases for J; bases not matched to a gene: 5. The CDR3 sequence: CASSLAPTGGQETQYF. Written as DNA, the CDR3 is TGTGCCAGCAGCTTGGCCCCGACAGGGGGGCAAGAGACCCAGTACTTC.

The rearrangement links TRBV30 to TRBJ2-4, with D possibly being TRBD2 (6 bases). V dropped 5 bases and J dropped 0 bases, with 11 bases sitting between them. CDR1 is GTSNPN, CDR2 SVGIG, per germline (reference sequence). The CDR3 totals 14 residues. The CDR3 DNA reads TGTGCCTGGGGTGCGGGGCTAGCCAAAAACATTCAGTACTTC. Its protein product is CAWGAGLAKNIQYF.

The chain employs TRBV30 and TRBJ1-2; D is possibly TRBD1 (5 bases). The germline V and J ends were trimmed by 6 bases and 2 bases, with 16 bases remaining between them. The CDR3 runs to 14 residues. Germline CDR1 GTSNPN, CDR2 SVGIG (reference sequence). The CDR3 DNA reads as TGTGCCTGCCATCAAACCTGGGGCAACTATGGCTACACCTTC. Translating gives CACHQTWGNYGYTF.

The chain uses TRBV7-2 and TRBJ2-3, with D maybe TRBD2 (5 bases). V was cut by 5 bases and J by 7 bases, with 16 bases left in between. Germline lookup yields CDR1 SGHTA and CDR2 FQGNSA. The CDR3 covers 14 residues. The CDR3 coding sequence is TGTGCCAGCAGCCATTCCCGGGATAGAAATACGCAGTATTTT. Its protein is CASSHSRDRNTQYF.

This rearrangement joins TRBV5-8 to TRBJ2-5; 8 nucleotides agree with TRBD1. CDR1 is SGHTS and CDR2 is YDEGEE in the germline V gene. Trimming at V came to 4 bases and at J to 4 bases, leaving 15 bases not matched to a gene. The CDR3 sequence is 17 residues long. Written as DNA, the CDR3 is TGTGCCAGCAGCCCCGCACAGGGGGGCGTTCGTCGAGAGACCCAGTACTTC. Its translation is CASSPAQGGVRRETQYF. The whole variable domain, remainder taken from reference TRBV5-8 and TRBJ2-5, is EAGVTQSPTHLIKTRGQQATLRCSPISGHTSVYWYQQALGLGLQFLLWYDEGEERNRGNFPPRFSGRQFPNYSSELNVNALELEDSALYLCASSPAQGGVRRETQYFGPGTRLLVL.

This clone was observed a few times. The chain recombines TRBV7-9 with TRBJ1-1; D ambiguous. Germline values: CDR1 SEHNR, CDR2 FQNEAQ (reference sequence). CDR3 length: 15 amino acids. Trimming stripped 1 base from V and 7 bases from J, with 16 bases between. The CDR3 nucleotides are TGTGCCAGCAGCTTAGGGATTATTCCGAGCGATGAAGCTTTCTTT. Its protein product is CASSLGIIPSDEAFF.

This chain connects TRBV2 to TRBJ1-5; D is unresolved. Germline V gene lookup returns CDR1 SNHLY and CDR2 FYNNEI. The V end lost 8 bases, the J end lost 0 bases, and 5 bases lay between the germline ends. The CDR3 totals 12 residues. CDR3 DNA: TGTGCCAGCGAGGATAGCAATCAGCCCCAGCATTTT. Encoded protein: CASEDSNQPQHF.